The source of this TCR beta chain is a study of lymphopenia after photon versus proton radiotherapy. The CDR3 extends over 15 amino acids. The ends were cut back, 5 bases at V and 4 bases at J, with 18 bases in the middle. Germline-derived CDR1 and CDR2 are LNHDA and SQIVND (reference sequence). TCRdb's copy holds only in-frame clones and misses some; the assay was immunoSEQ multiplex PCR. The table records around 30,000 clones, approximately 89% of them present only once. This sample comprised peripheral blood, obtained from a patient treated with proton-based radiotherapy. The chain combines TRBV19 with TRBJ2-7, with a tentative D call TRBD1 (7 bases). The TCR originated in a woman aged 70-85 years with pancreatic cancer. Some clones in this sample may be carry-over from other donors' samples. The chain's CDR3 is CASSESRQGGYEQYF. CDR3 bases: TGTGCCAGTAGTGAATCGAGGCAGGGGGGTTACGAGCAGTACTTC.